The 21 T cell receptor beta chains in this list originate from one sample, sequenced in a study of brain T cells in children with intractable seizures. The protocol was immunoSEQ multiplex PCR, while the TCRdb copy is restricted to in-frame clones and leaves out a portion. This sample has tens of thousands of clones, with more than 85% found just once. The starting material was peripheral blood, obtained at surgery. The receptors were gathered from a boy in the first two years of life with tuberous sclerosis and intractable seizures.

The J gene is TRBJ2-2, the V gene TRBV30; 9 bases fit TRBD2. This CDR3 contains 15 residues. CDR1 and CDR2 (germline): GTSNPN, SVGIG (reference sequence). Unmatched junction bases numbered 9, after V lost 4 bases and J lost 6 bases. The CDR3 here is CAWNRYGGGAGELFF. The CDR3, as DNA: TGTGCCTGGAATCGTTACGGCGGGGGGGCCGGGGAGCTGTTTTTT.

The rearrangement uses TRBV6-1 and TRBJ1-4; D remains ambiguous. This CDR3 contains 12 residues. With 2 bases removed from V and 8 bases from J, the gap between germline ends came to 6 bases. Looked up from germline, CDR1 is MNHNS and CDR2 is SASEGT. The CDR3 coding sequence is TGTGCCAGCAGTGAAAGGCGGGAAAAACTGTTTTTT. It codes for CASSERREKLFF.

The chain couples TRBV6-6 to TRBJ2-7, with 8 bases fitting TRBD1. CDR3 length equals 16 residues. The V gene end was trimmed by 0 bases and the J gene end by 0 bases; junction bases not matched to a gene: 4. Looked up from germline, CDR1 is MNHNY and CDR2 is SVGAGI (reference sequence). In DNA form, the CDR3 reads TGTGCCAGCAGTTACTCGGACAGGGATAGCTCCTACGAGCAGTACTTC. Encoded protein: CASSYSDRDSSYEQYF.

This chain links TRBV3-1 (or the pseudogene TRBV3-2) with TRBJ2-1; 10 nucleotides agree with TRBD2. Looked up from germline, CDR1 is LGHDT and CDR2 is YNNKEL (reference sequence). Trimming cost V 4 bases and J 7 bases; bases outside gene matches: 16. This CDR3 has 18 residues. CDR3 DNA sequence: TGTGCCAGCAGCCGCCATTTAGCGGGGGGAAAGGGGGGAAATGAGCAGTTCTTC. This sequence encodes CASSRHLAGGKGGNEQFF.

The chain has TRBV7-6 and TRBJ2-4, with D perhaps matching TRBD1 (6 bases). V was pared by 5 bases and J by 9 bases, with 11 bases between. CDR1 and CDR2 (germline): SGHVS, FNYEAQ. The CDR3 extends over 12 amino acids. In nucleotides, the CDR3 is TGTGCCAGCAGCCATCTGACAGGCATTCAGTACTTC. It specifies CASSHLTGIQYF.

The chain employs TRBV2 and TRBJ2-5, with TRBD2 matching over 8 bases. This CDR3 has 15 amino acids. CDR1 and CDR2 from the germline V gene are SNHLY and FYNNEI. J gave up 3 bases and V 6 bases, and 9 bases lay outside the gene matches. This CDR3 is CASSGGLAQEETQYF. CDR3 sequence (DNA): TGTGCCAGCAGCGGTGGACTAGCACAAGAAGAGACCCAGTACTTC.

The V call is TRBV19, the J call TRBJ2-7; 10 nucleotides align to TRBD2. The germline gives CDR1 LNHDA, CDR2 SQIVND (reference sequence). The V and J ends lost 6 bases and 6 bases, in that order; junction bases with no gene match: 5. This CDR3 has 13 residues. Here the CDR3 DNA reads TGTGCCAGTAGGGCTAGCGGGAGCGCCGAGCAGTACTTC. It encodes CASRASGSAEQYF.

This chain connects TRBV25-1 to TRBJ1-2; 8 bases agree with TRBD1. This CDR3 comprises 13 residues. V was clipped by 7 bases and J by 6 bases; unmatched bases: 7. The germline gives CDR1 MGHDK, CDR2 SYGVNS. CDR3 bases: TGTGCCAGCACCCGGACAGGGATGAATGGCTACACCTTC. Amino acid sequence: CASTRTGMNGYTF.

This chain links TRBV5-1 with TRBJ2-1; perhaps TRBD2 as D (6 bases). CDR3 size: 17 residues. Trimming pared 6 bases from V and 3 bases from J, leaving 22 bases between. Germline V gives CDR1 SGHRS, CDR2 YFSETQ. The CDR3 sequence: CASMPNPSGSFYNEQFF. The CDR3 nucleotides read TGCGCCAGCATGCCTAATCCGAGCGGGTCCTTCTACAATGAGCAGTTCTTC.

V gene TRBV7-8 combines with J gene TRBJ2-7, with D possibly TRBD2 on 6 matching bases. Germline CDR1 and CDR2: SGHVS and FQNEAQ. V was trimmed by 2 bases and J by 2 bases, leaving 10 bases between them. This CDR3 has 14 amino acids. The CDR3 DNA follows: TGTGCCAGCAGCTTATGGGGGGAGGCCTACGAGCAGTACTTC. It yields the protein CASSLWGEAYEQYF.

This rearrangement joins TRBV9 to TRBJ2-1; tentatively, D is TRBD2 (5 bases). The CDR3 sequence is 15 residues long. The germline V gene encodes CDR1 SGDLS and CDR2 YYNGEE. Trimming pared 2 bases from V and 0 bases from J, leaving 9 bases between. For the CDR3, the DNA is TGTGCCAGCAGCGTTAGGGAGAGCTCCTACAATGAGCAGTTCTTC. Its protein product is CASSVRESSYNEQFF.

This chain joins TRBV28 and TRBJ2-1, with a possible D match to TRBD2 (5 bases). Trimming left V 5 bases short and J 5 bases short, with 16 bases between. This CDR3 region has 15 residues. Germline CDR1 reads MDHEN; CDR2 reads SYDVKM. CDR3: CASSPWESSNNEQFF. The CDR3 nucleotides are TGTGCCAGCAGTCCCTGGGAGTCCAGTAACAATGAGCAGTTCTTC. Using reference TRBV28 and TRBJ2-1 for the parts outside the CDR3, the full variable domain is DVKVTQSSRYLVKRTGEKVFLECVQDMDHENMFWYRQDPGLGLRLIYFSYDVKMKEKGDIPEGYSVSREKKERFSLILESASTNQTSMYLCASSPWESSNNEQFFGPGTRLTVL.

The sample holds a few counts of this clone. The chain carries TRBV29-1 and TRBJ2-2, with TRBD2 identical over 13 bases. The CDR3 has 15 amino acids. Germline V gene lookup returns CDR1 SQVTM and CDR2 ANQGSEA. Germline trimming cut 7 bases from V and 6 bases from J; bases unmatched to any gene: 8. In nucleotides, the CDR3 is TGCAGCGCCGTCGGACTAGCGGGAGAGGCCGGGGAGCTGTTTTTT. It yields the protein CSAVGLAGEAGELFF.

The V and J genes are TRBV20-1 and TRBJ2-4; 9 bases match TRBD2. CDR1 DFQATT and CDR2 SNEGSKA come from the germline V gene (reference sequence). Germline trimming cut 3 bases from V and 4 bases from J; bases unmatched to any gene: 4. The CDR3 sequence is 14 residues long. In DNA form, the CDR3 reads TGCAGTGCTAGTAGTAGCGGGAGAAAAAACATTCAGTACTTC. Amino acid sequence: CSASSSGRKNIQYF.

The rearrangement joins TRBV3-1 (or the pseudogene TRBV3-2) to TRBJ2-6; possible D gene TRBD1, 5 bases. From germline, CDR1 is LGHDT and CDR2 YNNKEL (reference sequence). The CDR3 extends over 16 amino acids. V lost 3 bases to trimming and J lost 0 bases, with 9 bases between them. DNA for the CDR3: TGTGCCAGCAGCCACCTCGACAGCTCTGGGGCCAACGTCCTGACTTTC. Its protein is CASSHLDSSGANVLTF.

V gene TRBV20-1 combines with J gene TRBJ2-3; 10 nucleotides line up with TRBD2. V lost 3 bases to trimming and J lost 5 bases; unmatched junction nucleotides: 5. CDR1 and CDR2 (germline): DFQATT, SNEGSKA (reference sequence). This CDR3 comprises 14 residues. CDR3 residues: CSASTSGMGDTQYF. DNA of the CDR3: TGCAGTGCTAGTACTAGCGGGATGGGAGATACGCAGTATTTT.

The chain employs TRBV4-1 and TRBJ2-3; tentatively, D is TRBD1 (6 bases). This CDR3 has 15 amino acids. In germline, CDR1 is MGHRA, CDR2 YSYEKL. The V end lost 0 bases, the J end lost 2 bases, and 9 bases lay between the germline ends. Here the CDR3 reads CASSQEDRTTDTQYF. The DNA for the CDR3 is TGCGCCAGCAGCCAAGAGGACAGAACCACAGATACGCAGTATTTT.

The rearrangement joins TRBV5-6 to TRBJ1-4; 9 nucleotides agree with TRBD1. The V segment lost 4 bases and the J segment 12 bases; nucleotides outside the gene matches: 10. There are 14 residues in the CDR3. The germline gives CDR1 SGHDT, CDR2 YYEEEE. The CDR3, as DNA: TGTGCCAGCAGCATGGGGACAGGGTTACGGGAACTGTTTTTT. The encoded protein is CASSMGTGLRELFF.

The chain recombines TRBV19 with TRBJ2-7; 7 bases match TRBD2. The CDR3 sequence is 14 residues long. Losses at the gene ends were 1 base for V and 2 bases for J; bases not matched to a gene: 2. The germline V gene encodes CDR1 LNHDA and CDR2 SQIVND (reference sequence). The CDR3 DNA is TGTGCCAGTAGTATAGCGGGAGGCGCCTACGAGCAGTACTTC. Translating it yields CASSIAGGAYEQYF.

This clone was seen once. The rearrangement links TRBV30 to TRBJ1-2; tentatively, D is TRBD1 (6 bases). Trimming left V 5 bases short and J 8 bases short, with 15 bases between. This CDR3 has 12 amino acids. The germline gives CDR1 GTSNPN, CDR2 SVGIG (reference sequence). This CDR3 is CAWSWGGHGYTF. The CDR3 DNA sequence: TGTGCCTGGTCCTGGGGGGGACACGGCTACACCTTC.

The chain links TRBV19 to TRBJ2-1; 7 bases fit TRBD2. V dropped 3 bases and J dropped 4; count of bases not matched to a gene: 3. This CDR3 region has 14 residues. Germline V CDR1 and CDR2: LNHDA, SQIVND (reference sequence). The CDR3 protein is CASSIKGGYNEQFF. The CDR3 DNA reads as TGTGCCAGTAGTATTAAGGGAGGGTACAATGAGCAGTTCTTC.